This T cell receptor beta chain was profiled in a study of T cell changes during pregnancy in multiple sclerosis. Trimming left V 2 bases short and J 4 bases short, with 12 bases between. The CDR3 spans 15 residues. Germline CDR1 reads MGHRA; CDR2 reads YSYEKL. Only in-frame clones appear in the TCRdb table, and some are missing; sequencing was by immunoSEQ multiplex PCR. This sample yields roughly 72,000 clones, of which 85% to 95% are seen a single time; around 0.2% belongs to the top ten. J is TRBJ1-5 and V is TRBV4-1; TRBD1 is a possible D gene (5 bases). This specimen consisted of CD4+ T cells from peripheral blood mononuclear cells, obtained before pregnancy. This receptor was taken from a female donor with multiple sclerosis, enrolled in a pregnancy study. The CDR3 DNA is TGCGCCAGCAGCCAAAATACAGGTTTTAATCAGCCCCAGCATTTT. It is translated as CASSQNTGFNQPQHF.